These 22 T cell receptor beta chains came from one sample sequenced in a study of blood T cell repertoires in COVID-19. Sequencing used immunoSEQ multiplex PCR; TCRdb keeps in-frame clones, though not all of them. The table shows about 40,000 clones, with over 80% occurring only once. The sequenced sample was peripheral blood. All receptors derive from a man aged 50-59 years with active COVID-19.

V and J are TRBV7-2 and TRBJ2-7; 8 bases are shared with TRBD2. Per germline, CDR1 SGHTA and CDR2 FQGNSA. There are 14 residues in the CDR3. V shed 4 bases and J 3 bases; nucleotides not matched to a gene: 5. CDR3 region: CASSSGLGFYEQYF. For the CDR3, the DNA is TGTGCCAGCAGCTCGGGACTAGGATTCTACGAGCAGTACTTC.

The rearrangement joins TRBV14 to TRBJ1-6, with D uncertain. The CDR3 runs 13 residues. Deletions cut 0 bases from V and 11 bases from J, with 8 bases between. CDR1 is SGHDN and CDR2 is FVKESK in the germline V gene. The CDR3 loop reads CASSQDFRAPLHF. The CDR3 DNA follows: TGTGCCAGCAGCCAAGACTTTCGGGCACCCCTCCACTTT.

The chain links TRBV20-1 to TRBJ2-3; D ambiguous. Germline loops: CDR1 DFQATT, CDR2 SNEGSKA (reference sequence). V lost 3 bases and J lost 2, with 12 bases in between. CDR3 length: 14 amino acids. The CDR3 DNA reads as TGCAGTGCTAGTCTCCTAACTTACACAGATACGCAGTATTTT. As protein: CSASLLTYTDTQYF.

This chain joins TRBV5-4 and TRBJ1-1, with a possible D match to TRBD1 (5 bases). The V end lost 1 base, the J end lost 4 bases, and 14 bases lay between the germline ends. Germline CDR1 is SGHNT and CDR2 is YYREEE (reference sequence). CDR3 length equals 15 residues. The CDR3 is CASSLRGRASTEAFF. The CDR3 DNA is TGTGCCAGCAGCTTGAGGGGCAGGGCTTCCACTGAAGCTTTCTTT. Based on the CDR3 plus reference TRBV5-4 and TRBJ1-1, the full variable domain is ETGVTQSPTHLIKTRGQQVTLRCSSQSGHNTVSWYQQALGQGPQFIFQYYREEENGRGNFPPRFSGLQFPNYSSELNVNALELDDSALYLCASSLRGRASTEAFFGQGTRLTVV.

V is TRBV12-3 or TRBV12-4 and J is TRBJ1-1; D ambiguous. This CDR3 is built from 13 residues. V was pared by 6 bases and J by 1 base, with 9 bases between. CDR3 coding DNA: TGTGCCAGCAGGCTCACGGGGAACACTGAAGCTTTCTTT. Translation gives CASRLTGNTEAFF.

This clone appeared a single time. This rearrangement joins TRBV28 to TRBJ2-1; D is uncertain. Trimming removed 4 bases from V and 4 bases from J, with 11 bases in between. CDR3 size: 14 residues. Germline CDR1 is MDHEN and CDR2 is SYDVKM. CDR3 amino acids: CASSSVPGYNEQFF. DNA for the CDR3: TGTGCCAGCAGTTCCGTCCCGGGTTACAATGAGCAGTTCTTC.

This chain joins TRBV5-1 and TRBJ2-7; TRBD2 aligns across 13 bases. This CDR3 comprises 15 residues. Germline-derived CDR1 and CDR2 are SGHRS and YFSETQ. Unmatched junction bases numbered 7, after V lost 4 bases and J lost 6 bases. The CDR3 loop is CASSAGLAGAGEQYF. The CDR3 DNA reads TGCGCCAGCAGCGCAGGACTAGCGGGAGCGGGCGAGCAGTACTTC.

This chain connects TRBV19 to TRBJ1-6, with TRBD1 matching 8 bases. Germline V gene data show CDR1 as LNHDA and CDR2 as SQIVND (reference sequence). With 6 bases clipped from V and 4 bases from J, the junction kept 11 bases outside the gene matches. The length of the CDR3 is 17 residues. In DNA form, the CDR3 reads TGTGCCAGTAGGACTCCGTATGACAGGGGTTATAATTCACCCCTCCACTTT. It is translated as CASRTPYDRGYNSPLHF.

The V call is TRBV2, the J call TRBJ2-5; D is possibly TRBD1 (5 bases). V was shortened by 3 bases and J by 4 bases, with 9 bases between the two germline ends. The CDR3 runs 13 residues. The germline gives CDR1 SNHLY, CDR2 FYNNEI. The CDR3 nucleotides read TGTGCCAGCAGTGACCAGGGCCGAGAGACCCAGTACTTC. Protein sequence: CASSDQGRETQYF.

The chain combines TRBV6-5 with TRBJ1-1, with D maybe TRBD1 (5 bases). V was trimmed by 8 bases and J by 4 bases, leaving 17 bases between them. The germline gives CDR1 MNHEY, CDR2 SVGAGI. This CDR3 contains 14 residues. The CDR3 loop is CASLRVGVPTEAFF. The DNA for the CDR3 is TGTGCCAGCCTCAGGGTCGGTGTGCCCACTGAAGCTTTCTTT.

The rearrangement joins TRBV20-1 to TRBJ2-7; 10 nucleotides agree with TRBD1. V lost 5 bases and J lost 3; bases outside the gene matches: 10. CDR1 and CDR2 from the germline V gene are DFQATT and SNEGSKA (reference sequence). CDR3 length: 15 amino acids. The CDR3 coding sequence is TGCAGTGCTCGTGAACCGGGACAGGGGATCTACGAGCAGTACTTC. It translates to CSAREPGQGIYEQYF.

The chain combines TRBV9 with TRBJ2-1, with 12 bases aligning to TRBD2. V shed 0 bases, J shed 7 bases, and the junction held 5 bases outside the gene matches. CDR1 is SGDLS, CDR2 YYNGEE, per germline. This CDR3 has 16 residues. The CDR3 reads CASSVVPSGGANEQFF. The CDR3 coding sequence is TGTGCCAGCAGCGTAGTCCCTAGCGGGGGGGCTAATGAGCAGTTCTTC.

This clone came up once. The genes are TRBV21-1 and TRBJ2-6; TRBD2 was called by the table and not checked on the DNA. TRBV21-1 is termed a pseudogene. The CDR3 spans 18 residues. The CDR3 nucleotides are TGTGCCAGCAGCAAAGGGAGGGGCCGGGGCTCTGGGGCCAACGTCCTGACTTTC. Amino acids: CASSKGRGRGSGANVLTF.

The CDR3 region has the DNA TGCAGCGGGGGACAGGGGGTGACAGGCGAGCAGTACTTC. Protein product: CSGGQGVTGEQYF. The chain couples TRBV29-1 to TRBJ2-7, with 11 nucleotides matching TRBD1. In germline, CDR1 is SQVTM, CDR2 ANQGSEA. This CDR3 has 13 amino acids. J lost 6 bases, V lost 7 bases, and 8 bases had no gene match.

The chain uses TRBV7-8 and TRBJ2-6; the match to TRBD2 covers 14 bases. This CDR3 has 20 residues. V trimming: 4 bases; J trimming: 3 bases; junction bases outside the gene matches: 11. CDR1 is SGHVS, CDR2 FQNEAQ, per germline. The CDR3 spells CASSWGTSGSRRGGANVLTF. The CDR3 nucleotides read TGTGCCAGCAGCTGGGGGACTAGCGGGAGTAGAAGGGGTGGGGCCAACGTCCTGACTTTC. Full variable domain (rest looked up from reference TRBV7-8 and TRBJ2-6): GAGVSQSPRYKVAKRGQDVALRCDPISGHVSLFWYQQALGQGPEFLTYFQNEAQLDKSGLPSDRFFAERPEGSVSTLKIQRTQQEDSAVYLCASSWGTSGSRRGGANVLTFGAGSRLTVL.

This CDR3 is CASSARGTDLQETQYF. The CDR3 nucleotides are TGTGCCAGTAGTGCCCGCGGGACAGACTTACAAGAGACCCAGTACTTC. The chain carries TRBV19 and TRBJ2-5; a possible D gene is TRBD1 (7 bases). Germline V CDR1 and CDR2: LNHDA, SQIVND (reference sequence). The CDR3 contains 16 residues. Trimming removed 5 bases from V and 2 bases from J, with 18 bases in between.

The DNA of the CDR3 is TGTGCCAGTAGTATAGGGCAGGGGAGCGGTTACGAGCAGTACTTC. Translated: CASSIGQGSGYEQYF. This chain uses TRBV19 with TRBJ2-7, with a possible D match to TRBD1 (6 bases). The germline V gene encodes CDR1 LNHDA and CDR2 SQIVND (reference sequence). Trimming took 1 base from V and 4 from J, leaving 14 bases between them. The CDR3 length is 15 residues.

For the CDR3, the DNA is TGTGCCAGCAGTTACGGAGCGGAGAACTACGAGCAGTACTTC. Translated: CASSYGAENYEQYF. The rearrangement joins TRBV6-6 to TRBJ2-7; maybe TRBD2 (5 bases). V was shortened by 2 bases and J by 3 bases, with 11 bases between the two germline ends. Germline loops: CDR1 MNHNY, CDR2 SVGAGI (reference sequence). The CDR3 length is 14 residues.

The chain has TRBV28 and TRBJ2-2; 14 nucleotides match TRBD2. The germline V gene has CDR1 MDHEN and CDR2 SYDVKM. The CDR3 covers 15 residues. Trimming at V came to 11 bases and at J to 4 bases, leaving 6 bases not matched to a gene. The CDR3 spells CAGRTSGRSTGELFF. The CDR3, as DNA: TGTGCCGGAAGGACTAGCGGGAGGAGCACCGGGGAGCTGTTTTTT. Using reference TRBV28 and TRBJ2-2 for the parts outside the CDR3, the full variable domain is DVKVTQSSRYLVKRTGEKVFLECVQDMDHENMFWYRQDPGLGLRLIYFSYDVKMKEKGDIPEGYSVSREKKERFSLILESASTNQTSMYLCAGRTSGRSTGELFFGEGSRLTVL.

V gene TRBV7-9 combines with J gene TRBJ1-4, with a tentative D call TRBD1 (5 bases). The CDR3 contains 15 residues. V lost 8 bases to trimming and J lost 0 bases, with 13 bases between them. Germline lookup yields CDR1 SEHNR and CDR2 FQNEAQ (reference sequence). For the CDR3, the DNA is TGTGCCAGCTCGCCTGGGGGGGCAACTAATGAAAAACTGTTTTTT. Translation: CASSPGGATNEKLFF.

V and J are TRBV5-1 and TRBJ1-6, with D hard to call. Germline values: CDR1 SGHRS, CDR2 YFSETQ. The CDR3 totals 14 residues. For the CDR3, the DNA is TGCGCTACCCGTCCAGAATTCTATAATTCACCCCTCCACTTT. This gives the protein CATRPEFYNSPLHF.

This clone was counted only a few times. The CDR3 loop is CASSLLGLRTDQPQHF. The CDR3 DNA reads as TGTGCCAGCAGTCTCCTAGGACTGCGAACGGATCAGCCCCAGCATTTT. The chain uses TRBV6-2 or TRBV6-3 and TRBJ1-5; the D is unclear. The germline V gene encodes CDR1 MNHEY and CDR2 SVGEGT. The CDR3 runs 16 residues. Trimming removed 5 bases from V and 5 bases from J, with 19 bases in between.